The present entry profiles one T cell receptor (beta chain) with its context. Its antigen remains unidentified. No per-base quality is available; no much larger clone lies one base away. The data were taken from a study of control samples from healthy donors and cancer patients (TCRdb year 2020). For CDR1 and CDR2, the germline V gene (reference sequence) lists GTSNPN and SVGIG. Deletion took 5 bases off V and 4 bases off J, with a span of 11 bases between the germline ends. The CDR3 holds 12 amino acids from the cysteine to the phenylalanine. The retained sequence is limited to the CDR3, 36 bases, with the frame set at the first base. Receptor amplification or capture employed the immunoSEQ multiplex PCR assay. TCRdb took this table from immuneACCESS and kept in-frame rearrangements with V and J called. Such tables lack part of the clones; where checked against another copy, unresolved V genes explain under half of the gap, and the rest is unexplained. This sample comprises tens of thousands of clones, approximately 90% of them detected only once. Approximately 1.5% of the sample is taken by the ten largest.

The sequence joins TRBV30 to TRBJ1-2; no D gene call is confident. The sequencing sample was made of PBMCs. This clonotype was sampled from a woman aged 40 to 55 with lung cancer. For the CDR3, the sequence is CAWDRAGYGYTF. The sequenced DNA is TGTGCCTGGGACCGGGCGGGCTATGGCTACACCTTC.